The TCR beta chain described here comes from a study of beta chain features in type 1 diabetes (dated by TCRdb to 2017 to 2018). Describing the broader study: No differences in mean age, gender distribution, total cell number or subset yield were found between patients and healthy donors. Across all samples, some 99 million sorted cells were examined, and cell number per subset correlated strongly with RNA yield. In the study, recently diagnosed type 1 diabetes patients and matched healthy donors were compared on the TCRB repertoires of their sorted circulating CD4+ T cell subsets. Regulatory and stem cell-like memory subsets were isolated from only 8 patients and roughly eight healthy donors, whereas naive and central memory subsets came from all 28 donors.

A single peripheral blood draw of around 0.11 L on average was collected from each donor into heparinised tubes. Using a panel that included CD45RO, CCR7, CD25, CD127, CD95 and CD27, naive, central memory, regulatory and stem cell-like memory CD4+ T cells were sorted on a BD FACSAria II. A purity above 95% was achieved for all sorted populations. PBMCs were isolated immediately by Lymphoprep density gradient centrifugation and stained directly without culture. So that batch effects would be minimized, each experiment stained and sorted samples in pairs, pairing one healthy donor with one patient. Overall study results and their limits: Type 1 diabetes patients showed a moderate but significant shortening of TCRB CDR3 length in all four CD4+ subsets. Fewer insertions and more nucleotide deletions at VDJ recombination sites were observed in patients with type 1 diabetes, implying thymic rearrangement abnormalities. PCR might favor shorter templates, but patient and control samples were amplified and corrected together, so any skew would affect both groups equally. Naive, central memory and regulatory TCRB repertoires appeared more similar among patients than among healthy donors. Because small numbers of individuals were included in the HLA sub-analyses, any influence of HLA type on TCRB rearrangement was left unresolved. Because cDNA rather than genomic DNA was sequenced, highly expressing activated cells could have been over-represented, although no difference in activation and CD3 levels was found between groups.

The entire isolated RNA was reverse transcribed using the High Capacity cDNA Reverse Transcription Kit, and thus expressed TCRB transcripts were sequenced. Deep immunoSEQ sequencing was performed on naive, central memory and regulatory T cell samples, with an average of around 3.4 million total reads per sample. Sorted cells were lysed in RLT buffer and RNA was extracted with DNase-treated RNeasy Micro or Mini kits, depending on cell number. Each cell subset was processed on its own to prevent cross-contamination, while patient and healthy donor samples were processed together. The immunoSEQ multiplex PCR was used to amplify TCRB sequences from cDNA, generating 87-bp fragments that spanned the CDR3 region. Sequencing of the amplicons was performed on the Illumina HiSeq platform. From the authors' description of their analysis: Synthetic template baselines were used to correct PCR bias computationally, reads within Hamming distance 2 were collapsed, and singletons that could not be merged were discarded. Reads were aligned to IMGT to assign V, D and J genes, CDR3 length, and insertions or deletions at six rearrangement sites. Within each subset, clonotype counts were normalized to sorted cell number, and only after that were true diversity and Gini coefficients computed with the tcR R package. The overlap coefficient, calculated on TCRB nucleotide sequences, was used to quantify repertoire sharing. As a proxy for the pre-selection repertoire, out-of-frame TCRB sequences from naive cells were analyzed. TCRdb's version of the immuneACCESS table is confined to in-frame rearrangements and falls short of the full clone set. An unresolved V gene accounts for under half of the shortfall where checked; the remainder is of unknown origin. V and J calls and clone size are copied from that table; D and trimming were computed from the DNA. The sample contains about 660,000 clones, over 13% of them found a single time. Jointly, the top ten make up approximately 0.039% of the sample.

Germline trimming amounts to 5 bases on V and 0 bases on J, with 11 as the count of junction bases outside the gene matches. CDR1 and CDR2 were assigned from the germline V gene as SGHNT and YENEEA. The CDR3 holds 18 amino acids from the cysteine to the phenylalanine. Only the CDR3 DNA stays, 54 bases, in frame from base 1. Notes on this clone: This clone's antigen is unknown. No much larger clone is present one base from it, and per-base qualities are unavailable.

Sequencing was done on a sample of naive CD4+ T cells from blood. Interpreted using the paper, the cell subset or site label stands for: true naive CD4+ T cells. This clonotype was obtained from a young man with type 1 diabetes. The receptor chain draws on TRBV11-3 and TRBJ2-3, and 10 junction bases match TRBD1. This receptor carries the CDR3 CASSLGDRGQSSTDTQYF. The bases read TGTGCCAGCAGCCTCGGGGACAGGGGACAATCTAGCACAGATACGCAGTATTTT.